A selection of T cell receptor beta chains follows, all from one sample in a study of Ad26.COV2.S vaccination and SARS-CoV-2 variants. The repertoire was sequenced with immunoSEQ multiplex PCR; TCRdb's copy has only in-frame clones and lacks some. The sample carries about 420,000 clones, 88% recorded once. The source material was peripheral blood, sampled in a trial of Ad26.COV2.S vaccine versus placebo. These receptors were collected from a person between 18 and 60 years old who received the Ad26.COV2.S COVID-19 vaccine or a placebo. CDR3s include the opening cysteine and the closing phenylalanine or tryptophan. The D gene is left open where the match is weak. Rows give clone size only sometimes, using once, few, many, or a class for an expanded clone.

d_gene	abundance	v_gene	j_gene	CDR3nt	CDR3aa
TRBD1	NA	TRBV6-5	TRBJ2-7	TGTGCCAGCAGAATAACAGGGGGCCGGCCCTACGAGCAGTACTTC	CASRITGGRPYEQYF
TRBD1	NA	TRBV7-2	TRBJ1-4	TGTGCCAGCAGCTTTACCGGGACAGGGGTGAACGAAAAACTGTTTTTT	CASSFTGTGVNEKLFF
NA	NA	TRBV6-5	TRBJ2-2	TGTGCCAGCAGGGACTTCGCGAACACCGGGGAGCTGTTTTTT	CASRDFANTGELFF
NA	NA	TRBV30	TRBJ1-2	TGTGCCTGGAGTGTTGGGGGCGTTAACTATGGCTACACCTTC	CAWSVGGVNYGYTF
TRBD2	NA	TRBV7-2	TRBJ2-7	TGTGCCAGCAGCTCCCTCCGACTAGCGGGGGGCCTTACCTACGAGCAGTACTTC	CASSSLRLAGGLTYEQYF
TRBD1	NA	TRBV4-3	TRBJ2-7	TGCGCCAGCAGCCATAAACCGGGACAGCCCTACGAGCAGTACTTC	CASSHKPGQPYEQYF
TRBD2	NA	TRBV6-5	TRBJ2-5	TGTGCCAGCATCCGGACTAGCGGGGGTGGGGAGACCCAGTACTTC	CASIRTSGGGETQYF
TRBD1	NA	TRBV20-1	TRBJ1-5	TGCAGTGCGAGTTTAGGGACAGGGGGCAGGGAGCCCCAGCATTTT	CSASLGTGGREPQHF
TRBD1	medium-sized	TRBV2	TRBJ1-2	TGTGCCAGCAGCTTGACTGTCGGGACAGGCGGTGGCTACACCTTC	CASSLTVGTGGGYTF
TRBD1	NA	TRBV19	TRBJ1-4	TGTGCCAGTAGTATAACCGGGACAGGGGATAATGAAAAACTGTTTTTT	CASSITGTGDNEKLFF
NA	NA	TRBV11-2	TRBJ2-7	TGTGCCAGCAGCTTTTCCAGGGATCACGAGCAGTACTTC	CASSFSRDHEQYF
NA	NA	TRBV9	TRBJ2-2	TGTGCCAGCAGCCCCCCGGCAGGGAGTACCGGGGAGCTGTTTTTT	CASSPPAGSTGELFF
TRBD1	once	TRBV5-1	TRBJ2-1	TGCGCCAGCAGCTTGGGGACAGGAGCCTACAATGAGCAGTTCTTC	CASSLGTGAYNEQFF
NA	NA	TRBV19	TRBJ1-2	TGTGCCAGTAGTATAATGGACGTCTTTAACTATGGCTACACCTTC	CASSIMDVFNYGYTF
TRBD2	NA	TRBV14	TRBJ2-1	TGTGCCAGCAGCCAACCACCGGGACTAGCGTCTCGGGAGCAGTTCTTC	CASSQPPGLASREQFF
TRBD1	once	TRBV5-4	TRBJ2-5	TGTGCCAGCAGCTTTACAGGGGGCGGCGAGACCCAGTACTTC	CASSFTGGGETQYF
NA	NA	TRBV3-1/TRBV3-2	TRBJ2-5	TGTGCCAGCAGCCAAGATGGGACCCTTGTTCCCCAGTACTTC	CASSQDGTLVPQYF
NA	NA	TRBV28	TRBJ2-7	TGTGCCAGCAGTCCTCCGGGACCCTACACCTACGAGCAGTACTTC	CASSPPGPYTYEQYF
NA	NA	TRBV24-1	TRBJ2-1	TGTGCCACCAGTGATTTGAACAGGGAAGTCAATGAGCAGTTCTTC	CATSDLNREVNEQFF
TRBD2	NA	TRBV7-2	TRBJ2-7	TGTGCCAGCAGCTTAGAGGGCGGGGGGGCCGGCGAGCAGTACTTC	CASSLEGGGAGEQYF
NA	NA	TRBV6-4	TRBJ2-1	TGTGCCAGCAGTGACCTCCCAGGGGCTGAGCAGTTCTTC	CASSDLPGAEQFF
TRBD1	once	TRBV7-2	TRBJ1-1	TGTGCCAGCAGCCCCGGACAGGGGTTGAACACTGAAGCTTTCTTT	CASSPGQGLNTEAFF
TRBD1	NA	TRBV5-1	TRBJ2-2	TGCGCCAGCAGCGGGACCCTGACAGGGACCGGGGAGCTGTTTTTT	CASSGTLTGTGELFF
NA	NA	TRBV11-2	TRBJ1-1	TGTGCCAGCAGCTTAGGGACACGGAACACTGAAGCTTTCTTT	CASSLGTRNTEAFF
TRBD1	NA	TRBV7-2	TRBJ1-2	TGTGCCAGCAGCCGCAGGACAGGGGCGGGCACCTATGGCTACACCTTC	CASSRRTGAGTYGYTF
TRBD1	NA	TRBV7-7	TRBJ2-7	TGTGCCAGCAGCTTACACAGGGGCTACGAGCAGTACTTC	CASSLHRGYEQYF
NA	NA	TRBV11-3	TRBJ2-2	TGTGCCAGCAGCGCCCAGGGGTGGGGACGAAACACCGGGGAGCTGTTTTTT	CASSAQGWGRNTGELFF
NA	NA	TRBV6-5	TRBJ1-2	TGTGCCAGCAGATCCGGGATCCGCTCCCCGGTGGGCTACACCTTC	CASRSGIRSPVGYTF
TRBD1	NA	TRBV18	TRBJ2-2	TGTGCCAGCTCAGAACAGGGGGCGCTCACCGGGGAGCTGTTTTTT	CASSEQGALTGELFF
TRBD1	NA	TRBV7-2	TRBJ1-6	TGTGCCAGCAGCCAGCATCTTCCGGGACAGGGGGATTCACCCCTCCACTTT	CASSQHLPGQGDSPLHF
NA	NA	TRBV28	TRBJ2-3	TGTGCCAGCAGCCGGACCTTCCCCCCAGATACGCAGTATTTT	CASSRTFPPDTQYF
TRBD2	once	TRBV7-2	TRBJ2-3	TGTGCCAGCAGTCCCCGGCGGGGGACTAGTAAGACAGATACGCAGTATTTT	CASSPRRGTSKTDTQYF